One sample yielded the 23 T cell receptor beta chains listed below, sequenced in a study of blood T cell repertoires in COVID-19. The assay was immunoSEQ multiplex PCR, and TCRdb's table has in-frame clones only and misses some. There are about 72,000 clones in the sample; 88% occur only once, and over 25% lies in the top ten. The material sequenced was peripheral blood. The source is a man between 50 and 59 years old with acute or convalescent COVID-19.

This chain joins TRBV13 and TRBJ2-3, with 7 bases matching TRBD2. In germline, CDR1 is PRHDT, CDR2 FYEKMQ (reference sequence). J was trimmed by 5 bases and V by 1 base; bases with no gene match: 0. The CDR3 is 13 residues long. The DNA for the CDR3 is TGTGCCAGCAGCTTAGCGGGGGGAGATACGCAGTATTTT. Its protein product is CASSLAGGDTQYF.

The chain carries TRBV5-6 and TRBJ1-3; D is unresolved. The germline CDR1 and CDR2 sequences are SGHDT and YYEEEE. This CDR3 is built from 14 residues. The germline V and J ends were trimmed by 6 bases and 8 bases, with 18 bases remaining between them. The CDR3 DNA is TGTGCCAGCATACTGTCGGGGTTTTTGGACACCATATATTTT. Translating gives CASILSGFLDTIYF. The variable domain in full, completed from reference TRBV5-6 and TRBJ1-3, reads DAGVTQSPTHLIKTRGQQVTLRCSPKSGHDTVSWYQQALGQGPQFIFQYYEEEERQRGNFPDRFSGHQFPNYSSELNVNALLLGDSALYLCASILSGFLDTIYFGEGSWLTVV.

The chain links TRBV18 to TRBJ2-5; the D gene is possibly TRBD2 (5 bases). This CDR3 region has 14 residues. The V gene's germline CDR1 is KGHSH and CDR2 LQKENI. Trimming removed 3 bases at V and 1 base at J, with 9 bases between. The CDR3 reads CASSPGLSQETQYF. In DNA, the CDR3 is TGTGCCAGCTCACCCGGACTGAGCCAAGAGACCCAGTACTTC.

The chain is built from TRBV7-9 and TRBJ1-6, with 9 bases matching TRBD1. Unmatched junction bases numbered 10, after V lost 5 bases and J lost 8 bases. The CDR3 has 16 amino acids. Germline CDR1 and CDR2: SEHNR and FQNEAQ (reference sequence). The CDR3 sequence is CASSPGQGIFYSPLHF. CDR3 coding DNA: TGTGCCAGCAGCCCAGGACAGGGGATATTTTATTCACCCCTCCACTTT.

The rearrangement uses TRBV20-1 and TRBJ1-2, with 8 positions matching TRBD1. Unmatched junction bases numbered 11, after V lost 3 bases and J lost 8 bases. Germline-derived CDR1 and CDR2 are DFQATT and SNEGSKA (reference sequence). This CDR3 spans 14 amino acids. This CDR3 is CSASAGQARTGYTF. The CDR3 nucleotides are TGCAGTGCTAGTGCGGGACAGGCTCGGACCGGCTACACCTTC.

In nucleotides, the CDR3 is TGTGCCAGCAGCTTAGAGACCGGGAACTATGGCTACACCTTC. This codes for CASSLETGNYGYTF. This chain joins TRBV7-9 and TRBJ1-2; D ambiguous. V lost 1 base to trimming and J lost 2 bases, with 8 bases between them. The CDR3 is 14 residues long. Per germline, CDR1 SEHNR and CDR2 FQNEAQ (reference sequence).

This chain uses TRBV5-1 with TRBJ2-7, with 10 bases identical to TRBD1. The ends lost 4 bases at V and 2 bases at J; junction bases unmatched: 6. The CDR3 is 15 amino acids. The germline V gene encodes CDR1 SGHRS and CDR2 YFSETQ. The CDR3 spells CASSAEDRGTYEQYF. Written as DNA, the CDR3 is TGCGCCAGCAGCGCCGAGGACAGGGGGACCTACGAGCAGTACTTC.

The chain is built from TRBV6-6 and TRBJ2-7, with a weak D call TRBD2 (5 bases). In germline, CDR1 is MNHNY, CDR2 SVGAGI (reference sequence). V was cut by 4 bases and J by 2 bases, with 12 bases left in between. The CDR3 length is 14 residues. The CDR3 bases are TGTGCCAGCAGTTCCTTTGCGGGTACCTACGAGCAGTACTTC. Residues: CASSSFAGTYEQYF.

The genes are TRBV21-1 and TRBJ1-5. TRBV21-1 represents a pseudogene. This CDR3 spans 14 amino acids. For the CDR3, the DNA is TGTGCCAGCAGCAAAGTGGGAGGGCTCCAGCCCCAGCATTTT. This encodes CASSKVGGLQPQHF.

The chain uses TRBV2 and TRBJ1-2, with 8 nucleotides matching TRBD1. CDR3 size: 14 residues. Germline-derived CDR1 and CDR2 are SNHLY and FYNNEI. V shed 4 bases, J shed 0 bases, and the junction held 1 base outside the gene matches. The CDR3 bases are TGTGCCAGCAGTGGGACAGGGACTAACTATGGCTACACCTTC. Translating gives CASSGTGTNYGYTF.

This rearrangement joins TRBV18 to TRBJ2-5, with D possibly matching TRBD2 (6 bases). This CDR3 has 16 residues. Germline CDR1 is KGHSH and CDR2 is LQKENI. Trimming removed 3 bases at V and 5 bases at J, with 19 bases between. The CDR3 reads CASSPRRIAEVETQYF. DNA of the CDR3: TGTGCCAGCTCACCCAGGCGGATAGCGGAGGTGGAGACCCAGTACTTC.

The chain has TRBV5-1 and TRBJ1-2; possible D gene TRBD1, 5 bases. V was trimmed by 0 bases and J by 8 bases, leaving 11 bases between them. Per germline, CDR1 SGHRS and CDR2 YFSETQ. The CDR3 sequence is 13 residues long. The CDR3 sequence: CASSLDGAHGYTF. CDR3 coding DNA: TGCGCCAGCAGCTTGGATGGGGCGCACGGCTACACCTTC.

The chain links TRBV27 to TRBJ1-1, with 7 bases matching TRBD1. The V and J ends lost 5 bases and 5 bases, in that order; junction bases with no gene match: 8. Germline V gene lookup returns CDR1 MNHEY and CDR2 SMNVEV (reference sequence). The CDR3 has 14 residues. Here the CDR3 DNA reads TGTGCCAGCAGTCACAAGACAGGGAGGACTGAAGCTTTCTTT. This translates into CASSHKTGRTEAFF.

The chain employs TRBV28 and TRBJ1-4; 9 bases match TRBD1. The V gene end was trimmed by 3 bases and the J gene end by 4 bases; junction bases not matched to a gene: 12. Germline V gene data show CDR1 as MDHEN and CDR2 as SYDVKM. CDR3 size: 18 residues. The DNA of the CDR3 is TGTGCCAGCAGTTTCCGTCCCGGGACAGGGCCCCGTAATGAAAAACTGTTTTTT. It translates to CASSFRPGTGPRNEKLFF.

The V and J genes are TRBV6-5 and TRBJ1-2; a weak D match, TRBD1 (6 bases). The V end lost 6 bases, the J end lost 5 bases, and 7 bases lay between the germline ends. CDR1 is MNHEY, CDR2 SVGAGI, per germline. This CDR3 is built from 11 residues. The CDR3 bases are TGTGCCAGCAGCCAGGGGTATGGCTACACCTTC. Residues: CASSQGYGYTF.

This chain joins TRBV18 and TRBJ1-2; D might be TRBD1 (5 bases). CDR3 size: 14 residues. Trimming pared 6 bases from V and 0 bases from J, leaving 11 bases between. Germline assignment: CDR1 KGHSH and CDR2 LQKENI. The CDR3 DNA sequence: TGTGCCAGCTCTCAGGGAAGCACTAACTATGGCTACACCTTC. It encodes CASSQGSTNYGYTF.

The chain links TRBV29-1 to TRBJ1-2, with unresolved D. Trimming removed 8 bases from V and 4 bases from J, with 20 bases in between. The CDR3 is made up of 14 amino acids. Germline V CDR1 and CDR2: SQVTM, ANQGSEA. DNA for the CDR3: TGCAGCTTTCATCCTGCGGGCGTTGGCTATGGCTACACCTTC. This gives the protein CSFHPAGVGYGYTF.

This clone was seen once. The chain employs TRBV4-1 and TRBJ2-3, with 7 bases matching TRBD2. The germline gives CDR1 MGHRA, CDR2 YSYEKL. The trim removed 1 base at V and 2 bases at J, leaving 6 bases unmatched. The CDR3 extends over 16 amino acids. The CDR3 coding sequence is TGCGCCAGCAGCCAAGGGGGGGGAGGGGCCACAGATACGCAGTATTTT. Its protein product is CASSQGGGGATDTQYF.

The CDR3 nucleotides are TGTGCCAGCAGACCGGGACACCCACCCTACGAGCAGTACTTC. Translating gives CASRPGHPPYEQYF. This chain connects TRBV27 to TRBJ2-7; D possibly corresponds to TRBD1 (6 bases). The germline gives CDR1 MNHEY, CDR2 SMNVEV (reference sequence). The CDR3 sequence is 14 residues long. V shed 6 bases and J shed 2 bases, with 14 bases lying between them.

The rearrangement links TRBV7-8 to TRBJ1-2, with D hard to call. Trimming stripped 5 bases from V and 6 bases from J, with 10 bases between. This CDR3 contains 12 residues. Germline CDR1 SGHVS, CDR2 FQNEAQ. The CDR3 loop reads CASSADTHGYTF. CDR3 nucleotides: TGTGCCAGCAGCGCAGACACCCATGGCTACACCTTC.

This sequence joins TRBV2 and TRBJ2-7; 10 positions match TRBD1. Per the germline V gene, CDR1 is SNHLY and CDR2 is FYNNEI. The CDR3 loop spans 14 amino acids. V dropped 4 bases and J dropped 7; count of bases not matched to a gene: 7. The CDR3, as DNA: TGTGCCAGCAGTGTAGGACAGGGGGTAGGGGAGCAGTACTTC. Its protein product is CASSVGQGVGEQYF.

The genes are TRBV10-3 and TRBJ1-5; D gene unclear. V lost 0 bases to trimming and J lost 2 bases, with 11 bases between them. The CDR3 covers 16 residues. Germline loops: CDR1 ENHRY, CDR2 SYGVKD. CDR3 protein: CAISESIAGGNQPQHF. The DNA of the CDR3 is TGTGCCATCAGTGAGTCGATCGCAGGCGGCAATCAGCCCCAGCATTTT.

The chain combines TRBV7-9 with TRBJ2-1; tentative D call: TRBD2 (6 bases). The CDR3 covers 13 residues. The germline V and J ends were trimmed by 0 bases and 6 bases, with 6 bases remaining between them. Per the germline V gene, CDR1 is SEHNR and CDR2 is FQNEAQ (reference sequence). The CDR3 loop reads CASSLAGGNEQFF. The CDR3 DNA reads TGTGCCAGCAGCTTAGCCGGGGGCAATGAGCAGTTCTTC. Complete variable domain (other parts from reference TRBV7-9 and TRBJ2-1): DTGVSQNPRHKITKRGQNVTFRCDPISEHNRLYWYRQTLGQGPEFLTYFQNEAQLEKSRLLSDRFSAERPKGSFSTLEIQRTEQGDSAMYLCASSLAGGNEQFFGPGTRLTVL.